These T cell receptor beta chains were read from a single sample in a study of radiotherapy plus CTLA-4 blockade in lung cancer. Sequencing used immunoSEQ multiplex PCR; TCRdb keeps in-frame clones, though not all of them. The data show around 90,000 clones, with approximately 83% seen just once and more than 14% held by the top ten. The material sequenced was peripheral blood, taken from a patient treated with radiotherapy plus ipilimumab. These receptors were taken from a human donor with non-small cell lung cancer that progressed on radiotherapy plus ipilimumab. The CDR3 runs from the conserved cysteine through the conserved F or W.

CASSPTGTEDYGYTF	TRBV18	TRBJ1-2
CASREGGLPEIYEQYF	TRBV2	TRBJ2-7
CASSPGTAYNEQFF	TRBV18	TRBJ2-1
CAWTVGGAGNSPLHF	TRBV30	TRBJ1-6
CASNSRGPWNCQPQHF	TRBV21-1	TRBJ1-5
CASSYLAEDTQYF	TRBV27	TRBJ2-3
CASTPDEGVTGELFF	TRBV5-1	TRBJ2-2
CATGGRQPQHF	TRBV27	TRBJ1-5
CASRSLRGLYGYTF	TRBV5-8	TRBJ1-2
CASSLGLAGGWTGELFF	TRBV4-2	TRBJ2-2
CASSRNTGSGNTIYF	TRBV4-1	TRBJ1-3
CSVASGANVLTF	TRBV29-1	TRBJ2-6
CASSFGSHQPQHF	TRBV28	TRBJ1-5
CASSLVQGANTEAFF	TRBV5-1	TRBJ1-1
CASSFVRETEAFF	TRBV5-1	TRBJ1-1
CASTPGGQGYQPQHF	TRBV19	TRBJ1-5
CASSLGQGNTIYF	TRBV5-8	TRBJ1-3
CSARVVTEAFF	TRBV20-1	TRBJ1-1
CASGTVSGNTIYF	TRBV6-6	TRBJ1-3
CASSLSGGSGNTIYF	TRBV5-1	TRBJ1-3
CAWSKFLATNEKLFF	TRBV30	TRBJ1-4
CASSTGTGGGEKLFF	TRBV19	TRBJ1-4
CASSLAPSGNYGYTF	TRBV7-2	TRBJ1-2
CAGNRGSDTQYF	TRBV28	TRBJ2-3
CASSQERQVSGNTIYF	TRBV4-2	TRBJ1-3
CASSYSTKNYGYTF	TRBV6-5	TRBJ1-2
CASSYIRTSGSDEQFF	TRBV6-5	TRBJ2-1
CASSPLQGLTYEQYF	TRBV7-9	TRBJ2-7
CASSLTAGGLADTQYF	TRBV7-2	TRBJ2-3
CASSAGDNSNQPQHF	TRBV2	TRBJ1-5
CASAREGGDNQPQHF	TRBV7-7	TRBJ1-5
CASSSSGGSPGELFF	TRBV4-1	TRBJ2-2
CASSLWSGSTYEQYF	TRBV7-2	TRBJ2-7
CASSLGTVNTEAFF	TRBV11-2	TRBJ1-1
CASSLTTTAPLTQYF	TRBV5-1	TRBJ2-5
CASKGHHMDTQYF	TRBV10-2	TRBJ2-3
CASSLGTSAYEQYF	TRBV11-2	TRBJ2-7
CASNREGDTEAFF	TRBV2	TRBJ1-1
CASSLSPSGLDTQYF	TRBV7-2	TRBJ2-3
CASNGPFANTGELFF	TRBV6-1	TRBJ2-2
CASSTAYEQYF	TRBV7-2	TRBJ2-7
CAISGAAGPLNGYTF	TRBV10-3	TRBJ1-2
CATSRDRGQGRWRNTIYF	TRBV15	TRBJ1-3
CASSIQGTNYGYTF	TRBV19	TRBJ1-2
CASSFRDYNSPLHF	TRBV11-2	TRBJ1-6
CATSRDPGTSGKGGDIQYF	TRBV15	TRBJ2-4
CASSLGSAGPHEEQYF	TRBV5-1	TRBJ2-7
CAGADRAEKLFF	TRBV28	TRBJ1-4
CASSTRQGALREQYF	TRBV27	TRBJ2-7